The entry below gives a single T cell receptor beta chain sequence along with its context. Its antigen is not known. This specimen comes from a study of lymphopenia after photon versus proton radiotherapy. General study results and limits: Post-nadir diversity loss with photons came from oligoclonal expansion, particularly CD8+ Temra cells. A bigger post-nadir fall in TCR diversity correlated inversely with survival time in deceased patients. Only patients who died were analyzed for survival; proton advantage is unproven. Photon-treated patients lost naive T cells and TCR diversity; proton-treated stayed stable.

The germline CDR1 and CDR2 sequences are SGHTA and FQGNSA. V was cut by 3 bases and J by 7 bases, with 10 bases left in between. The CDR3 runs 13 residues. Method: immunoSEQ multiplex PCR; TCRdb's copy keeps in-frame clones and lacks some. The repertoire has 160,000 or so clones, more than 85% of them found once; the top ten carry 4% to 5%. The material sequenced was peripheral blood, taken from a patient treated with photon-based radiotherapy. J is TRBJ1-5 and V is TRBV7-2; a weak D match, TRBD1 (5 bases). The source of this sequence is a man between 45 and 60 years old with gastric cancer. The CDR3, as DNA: TGTGCCAGCAGCTTTCAGGGAGGCCAGCCCCAGCATTTT. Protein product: CASSFQGGQPQHF.